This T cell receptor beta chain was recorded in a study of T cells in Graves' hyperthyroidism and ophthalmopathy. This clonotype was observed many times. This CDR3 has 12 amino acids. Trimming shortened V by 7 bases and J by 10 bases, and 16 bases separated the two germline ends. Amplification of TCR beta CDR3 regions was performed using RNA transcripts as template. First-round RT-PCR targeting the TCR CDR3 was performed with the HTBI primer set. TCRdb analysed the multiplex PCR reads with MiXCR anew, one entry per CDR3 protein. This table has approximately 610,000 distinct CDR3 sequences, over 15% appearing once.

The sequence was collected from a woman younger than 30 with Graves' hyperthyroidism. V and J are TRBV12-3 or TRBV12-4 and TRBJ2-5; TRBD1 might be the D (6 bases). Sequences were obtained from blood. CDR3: CASTAGGVGQYF. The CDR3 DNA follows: TGTGCCAGCACCGCTGGGGGCGTGGGCCAGTACTTC.